The 14 T cell receptor beta chains listed next were all sequenced from one sample in a study of T cell repertoires in ileal Crohn's disease. Some clones are missing from TCRdb's copy, which holds only in-frame ones; the method was immunoSEQ multiplex PCR. Seen here are some 2,600 clones, approximately 76% observed once, and the top ten hold roughly 12%. The sample comprised ileal tissue. These receptors were collected from an adult with Crohn's disease.

This clone was observed a handful of times. V gene TRBV9 combines with J gene TRBJ1-6; maybe TRBD1 (5 bases). Trimming left V 3 bases short and J 7 bases short, with 8 bases between. This CDR3 is 13 amino acids long. CDR1 and CDR2 (germline): SGDLS, YYNGEE. CDR3 bases: TGTGCCAGCAGCGCAGACAGAAATTCACCCCTCCACTTT. It is translated as CASSADRNSPLHF.

The rearrangement uses TRBV5-4 and TRBJ1-1, with TRBD1 matching over 7 bases. This CDR3 is built from 14 residues. The ends lost 3 bases at V and 4 bases at J; junction bases unmatched: 6. The germline CDR1 and CDR2 sequences are SGHNT and YYREEE (reference sequence). The DNA of the CDR3 is TGTGCCAGCAGCTCCTACAGGGGATCCACTGAAGCTTTCTTT. It specifies CASSSYRGSTEAFF. Full variable domain (remainder filled in from reference TRBV5-4 and TRBJ1-1): ETGVTQSPTHLIKTRGQQVTLRCSSQSGHNTVSWYQQALGQGPQFIFQYYREEENGRGNFPPRFSGLQFPNYSSELNVNALELDDSALYLCASSSYRGSTEAFFGQGTRLTVV.

CDR3 loop: CASSILAGGAYEQYF. In DNA form, the CDR3 reads TGTGCCAGTAGTATACTAGCGGGAGGGGCCTACGAGCAGTACTTC. The chain uses TRBV19 and TRBJ2-7; 12 nucleotides agree with TRBD2. Germline V gene data show CDR1 as LNHDA and CDR2 as SQIVND (reference sequence). Unmatched junction bases numbered 1, after V lost 2 bases and J lost 2 bases. This CDR3 contains 15 residues.

This clone appeared a few times. This chain links TRBV27 with TRBJ1-4; the match to TRBD1 covers 9 bases. This CDR3 is 13 amino acids long. CDR1 is MNHEY and CDR2 is SMNVEV in the germline V gene (reference sequence). V gave up 6 bases and J gave up 5 bases; unmatched junction bases: 1. CDR3: CASRGQGNEKLFF. The CDR3, as DNA: TGTGCCAGCAGAGGACAGGGGAATGAAAAACTGTTTTTT.

This clone was seen only a few times. This chain links TRBV11-2 with TRBJ2-2, with 8 nucleotides matching TRBD2. J lost 1 base, V lost 5 bases, and 3 bases had no gene match. CDR3 size: 15 residues. CDR1 SGHAT and CDR2 FQNNGV come from the germline V gene. CDR3 sequence reads: CASSRTSLNTGELFF. CDR3 nucleotides: TGTGCCAGCAGCCGGACTAGCCTGAACACCGGGGAGCTGTTTTTT.

V is TRBV10-2 and J is TRBJ2-7; TRBD1 is a possible D gene (6 bases). This CDR3 has 13 amino acids. Germline V gene lookup returns CDR1 WSHSY and CDR2 SAAADI. The V end was cut by 6 bases, the J end by 3 bases, with 12 bases between. CDR3 amino acids: CASSLGAGYEQYF. CDR3 bases: TGCGCCAGCAGCCTGGGGGCTGGCTACGAGCAGTACTTC.

CDR3 residues: CASSFTSGNEQFF. CDR3 DNA sequence: TGTGCCAGCAGCTTTACCTCAGGTAATGAGCAGTTCTTC. The J gene is TRBJ2-1, the V gene TRBV11-3, with D unresolved. The ends were cut back, 3 bases at V and 7 bases at J, with 10 bases in the middle. CDR1 is SGHNT and CDR2 is YENEEA in the germline V gene. The CDR3 has 13 amino acids.

The rearrangement uses TRBV6-5 and TRBJ1-5; D not resolved. The germline gives CDR1 MNHEY, CDR2 SVGAGI. V was trimmed by 2 bases and J by 3 bases, leaving 11 bases between them. The CDR3 is 15 amino acids. The CDR3 DNA reads TGTGCCAGCAGTTACCAGGCGGGGTACAATCAGCCCCAGCATTTT. Its protein product is CASSYQAGYNQPQHF.

This clone has just one count. The CDR3 DNA follows: TGTGCCAGCACTAGGGAGCTTACCTACAATGAGCAGTTCTTC. Translation gives CASTRELTYNEQFF. The V and J genes are TRBV7-9 and TRBJ2-1; tentatively, D is TRBD2 (5 bases). The CDR3 spans 14 residues. The germline V gene has CDR1 SEHNR and CDR2 FQNEAQ (reference sequence). V lost 7 bases, J lost 2 bases, and 12 bases lay in between.

The genes are TRBV11-2 and TRBJ2-1; 11 bases fit TRBD2. This CDR3 spans 16 amino acids. V was pared by 3 bases and J by 7 bases, with 8 bases of the junction left unmatched. Per the germline V gene, CDR1 is SGHAT and CDR2 is FQNNGV. The CDR3 loop reads CASSFLGTSGGNEQFF. In DNA form, the CDR3 reads TGTGCCAGCAGCTTTCTTGGGACTAGCGGTGGGAATGAGCAGTTCTTC.

Notes on this clone: Germline and junction disagree at one end, which may indicate a read error. The same CDR3 can be traced to other DNA sequences in this sample. The rearrangement links TRBV29-1 to TRBJ1-1; D might be TRBD1 (5 bases). The germline gives CDR1 SQVTM, CDR2 ANQGSEA. The CDR3 covers 12 residues. This chain's CDR3 is CSGGGMNTEAFF. In DNA, the CDR3 is TGCAGCGGCGGGGGGATGAATACTGAAGCTTTCTTT.

V and J are TRBV5-1 and TRBJ2-5; a possible D gene is TRBD2 (6 bases). This CDR3 spans 16 amino acids. Germline V lookup: CDR1 SGHRS, CDR2 YFSETQ. Trimming removed 2 bases at V and 4 bases at J, with 18 bases between. CDR3 loop: CASSLFPGGSGETQYF. CDR3 DNA: TGCGCCAGCAGCTTATTCCCTGGGGGGTCTGGAGAGACCCAGTACTTC.

This chain uses TRBV5-1 with TRBJ2-5; 15 positions agree with TRBD2. This CDR3 contains 17 residues. J gave up 4 bases and V 2 bases, and 6 bases lay outside the gene matches. Germline values: CDR1 SGHRS, CDR2 YFSETQ. CDR3 protein: CASSFSGTSGGPETQYF. CDR3 sequence (DNA): TGCGCCAGCAGCTTCTCCGGGACTAGCGGGGGGCCAGAGACCCAGTACTTC.

This rearrangement joins TRBV29-1 to TRBJ2-3; D is possibly TRBD2 (5 bases). CDR1 SQVTM and CDR2 ANQGSEA come from the germline V gene. Deletions cut 8 bases from V and 4 bases from J, with 10 bases between. This CDR3 is 11 amino acids long. The CDR3 is CSWTGADTQYF. DNA for the CDR3: TGCAGCTGGACTGGGGCAGATACGCAGTATTTT.